Listed below are T cell receptor beta chains from one sample, sequenced in a study of cytomegalovirus exposure and HLA in healthy donors. The method was immunoSEQ multiplex PCR; TCRdb's version includes in-frame clones alone and lacks a portion of them. The sample yields roughly 100,000 clones, approximately 76% seen once. Material: PBMCs. The origin of the receptors is a woman between 18 and 29 years old in good health and CMV-seropositive. CDR3s include the opening cysteine and the closing phenylalanine or tryptophan. Fields, in order: CDR3 protein, CDR3 DNA, clone size, J gene, D gene, V gene. D genes are given only for firm matches. Part of the rows lack a size; the others show once, few, many or a class for expanded clones.

CASSVEGANEKLFF,TGTGCCAGCAGCGTAGAGGGGGCTAATGAAAAACTGTTTTTT,-,TRBJ1-4,-,TRBV9
CASSPGGADSTDTQYF,TGTGCCAGCAGCCCAGGGGGCGCCGATAGCACAGATACGCAGTATTTT,-,TRBJ2-3,TRBD1,TRBV28
CASSLSGSLIEQYF,TGTGCCAGCAGCTTATCCGGGAGTCTTATCGAGCAGTACTTC,once,TRBJ2-7,-,TRBV7-9
CASRGTGKMNTEAFF,TGTGCCAGCAGAGGAACAGGGAAAATGAACACTGAAGCTTTCTTT,-,TRBJ1-1,-,TRBV7-9
CASREPNQPQHF,TGTGCCAGCAGAGAGCCCAATCAGCCCCAGCATTTT,once,TRBJ1-5,-,TRBV28
CASSPPSGGMNTEAFF,TGTGCCAGCTCACCACCGTCGGGGGGGATGAACACTGAAGCTTTCTTT,-,TRBJ1-1,-,TRBV18
CAINQGLSQPQHF,TGTGCCATCAACCAGGGGCTCTCCCAGCCCCAGCATTTT,few,TRBJ1-5,-,TRBV10-3
CASSVIGTGEGYTF,TGTGCCAGCAGTGTAATCGGGACAGGGGAAGGCTACACCTTC,-,TRBJ1-2,TRBD1,TRBV6-1
CATSRDRGSGANVLTF,TGTGCCACCAGCAGAGATAGAGGCTCTGGGGCCAACGTCCTGACTTTC,-,TRBJ2-6,-,TRBV15
CATSAGTGGYGYTF,TGTGCCACCAGCGCGGGGACAGGGGGCTATGGCTACACCTTC,-,TRBJ1-2,TRBD1,TRBV15
CASSEQGITGELFF,TGTGCCAGCAGTGAACAGGGGATAACCGGGGAGCTGTTTTTT,-,TRBJ2-2,-,TRBV25-1
CASSLDRYEQYF,TGTGCCAGCAGCTTAGATCGGTACGAGCAGTACTTC,-,TRBJ2-7,-,TRBV11-2
CASSDARQGIYNEQFF,TGTGCCAGCAGTGACGCTCGCCAGGGAATCTACAATGAGCAGTTCTTC,-,TRBJ2-1,-,TRBV25-1
CASSFFQGIVTEAFF,TGTGCCAGCAGCTTTTTTCAGGGCATCGTCACTGAAGCTTTCTTT,-,TRBJ1-1,-,TRBV5-8
CASSQFRTERHNEQFF,TGTGCCAGCAGCCAATTCCGGACAGAACGGCACAATGAGCAGTTCTTC,-,TRBJ2-1,-,TRBV14
CASQGNHQVNYEQYF,TGTGCCAGCCAGGGTAATCACCAGGTAAACTACGAGCAGTACTTC,-,TRBJ2-7,-,TRBV2
CASSLATSGSRDTQYF,TGCGCCAGCAGCTTGGCGACTAGCGGGAGCCGAGATACGCAGTATTTT,-,TRBJ2-3,TRBD2,TRBV5-1
CASSLAGGGTYEQYF,TGCGCCAGCAGCTTGGCCGGGGGAGGGACCTACGAGCAGTACTTC,-,TRBJ2-7,TRBD2,TRBV5-1
CASSSKIQGQGEQFF,TGTGCCAGCAGCTCAAAGATACAGGGGCAGGGTGAGCAGTTCTTC,-,TRBJ2-1,TRBD1,TRBV5-4
CASSLGLAGGPNEQYF,TGTGCCAGCAGCTTAGGACTAGCGGGAGGGCCCAACGAGCAGTACTTC,-,TRBJ2-7,TRBD2,TRBV7-6
CASSSLTGSSSYEQYF,TGCGCCAGCAGCTCGCTGACAGGGAGTAGCTCCTACGAGCAGTACTTC,once,TRBJ2-7,TRBD1,TRBV5-1
CSVEAQVGSSGANVLTF,TGCAGCGTTGAAGCTCAGGTTGGATCCTCTGGGGCCAACGTCCTGACTTTC,once,TRBJ2-6,-,TRBV29-1
CASKTSANTGELFF,TGTGCCAGCAAGACAAGTGCGAACACCGGGGAGCTGTTTTTT,once,TRBJ2-2,-,TRBV2
CASSPPLAGSSYEQYF,TGTGCCAGCTCACCACCGTTAGCGGGCAGCTCCTACGAGCAGTACTTC,-,TRBJ2-7,TRBD2,TRBV18
CASSPLDRNTEAFF,TGTGCCAGCAGCCCCCTGGACAGGAACACTGAAGCTTTCTTT,few,TRBJ1-1,-,TRBV27
CAWSVPSGGNTIYF,TGTGCCTGGAGTGTACCCAGCGGGGGAAACACCATATATTTT,few,TRBJ1-3,-,TRBV30
CASSLVRGLSYEQYF,TGTGCCAGCAGCTTAGTCAGGGGGCTCTCCTACGAGCAGTACTTC,-,TRBJ2-7,TRBD1,TRBV7-2
CASSQTDRANEKLFF,TGTGCCAGCAGTCAAACAGATCGAGCTAATGAAAAACTGTTTTTT,-,TRBJ1-4,-,TRBV28
CASSLMAGGGYTF,TGTGCCAGCAGTTTAATGGCAGGGGGGGGCTACACCTTC,few,TRBJ1-2,TRBD1,TRBV27
CASSYHPGQGGEKLFF,TGTGCCAGCAGTTACCACCCCGGACAGGGTGGTGAAAAACTGTTTTTT,-,TRBJ1-4,TRBD1,TRBV6-5
CASSQAGVGNTIYF,TGTGCCAGCAGCCAAGCGGGAGTTGGAAACACCATATATTTT,-,TRBJ1-3,-,TRBV14
CASSSAGVRTDTQYF,TGTGCCAGCAGTTCCGCGGGCGTACGCACAGATACGCAGTATTTT,-,TRBJ2-3,-,TRBV6-5
CASGGPGGSYNEQFF,TGTGCCAGTGGAGGCCCCGGGGGTTCCTACAATGAGCAGTTCTTC,-,TRBJ2-1,-,TRBV6-1
CSVEDTGDSYGYTF,TGCAGCGTTGAAGACACAGGGGATAGCTATGGCTACACCTTC,-,TRBJ1-2,TRBD1,TRBV29-1
CASSLVAGTIYEQYF,TGTGCCAGCTCCCTTGTCGCGGGGACTATCTACGAGCAGTACTTC,-,TRBJ2-7,TRBD2,TRBV28
CTSSTRTSGSTDEQFF,TGCACCAGCAGCACACGGACTAGCGGGAGTACGGATGAGCAGTTCTTC,once,TRBJ2-1,-,TRBV1
CASSLSGDSNQPQHF,TGTGCCAGCAGCTTGTCGGGGGATAGCAATCAGCCCCAGCATTTT,few,TRBJ1-5,-,TRBV5-5
CASSVTATNEKLFF,TGTGCCAGCAGTGTTACTGCAACTAATGAAAAACTGTTTTTT,-,TRBJ1-4,-,TRBV6-1
CASSESLGAANEKLFF,TGTGCCAGCAGTGAAAGTTTGGGGGCTGCTAATGAAAAACTGTTTTTT,-,TRBJ1-4,-,TRBV6-1
CASNLARQETQYF,TGTGCCAGCAACCTAGCGAGACAAGAGACCCAGTACTTC,-,TRBJ2-5,-,TRBV2
CASSRGTVYGYTF,TGTGCCAGCAGTCGCGGGACAGTCTATGGCTACACCTTC,-,TRBJ1-2,TRBD1,TRBV28
CASSERDSYNEQFF,TGCGCCAGCAGTGAACGGGACAGCTACAATGAGCAGTTCTTC,few,TRBJ2-1,TRBD1,TRBV10-2
CASSPGDWPYEQYF,TGTGCCAGTTCCCCCGGGGACTGGCCCTACGAGCAGTACTTC,-,TRBJ2-7,-,TRBV2